Following are 14 T cell receptor beta chains from one sample sequenced in a study of siplizumab effects on memory and regulatory T cells. The protocol was immunoSEQ multiplex PCR, while the TCRdb copy is restricted to in-frame clones and leaves out a portion. The sample has about 82,000 clones, approximately 90% seen once. Sequencing used Tregs sorted from blood. Receptors originate from a human donor in good health.

This clone was seen at least ten times. The rearrangement joins TRBV7-9 to TRBJ2-2; D remains ambiguous. V was clipped by 1 base and J by 1 base, with 13 bases between them. Germline lookup yields CDR1 SEHNR and CDR2 FQNEAQ (reference sequence). The CDR3 is 17 amino acids. As DNA, the CDR3 is TGTGCCAGCAGCTTAGTTAAGAACAGCCTGAACACCGGGGAGCTGTTTTTT. Translating gives CASSLVKNSLNTGELFF. Complete variable domain (other parts from reference TRBV7-9 and TRBJ2-2): DTGVSQNPRHKITKRGQNVTFRCDPISEHNRLYWYRQTLGQGPEFLTYFQNEAQLEKSRLLSDRFSAERPKGSFSTLEIQRTEQGDSAMYLCASSLVKNSLNTGELFFGEGSRLTVL.

The rearrangement uses TRBV19 and TRBJ2-7; 9 bases agree with TRBD1. J was trimmed by 4 bases and V by 8 bases; bases with no gene match: 12. This CDR3 has 15 residues. The germline gives CDR1 LNHDA, CDR2 SQIVND (reference sequence). The DNA for the CDR3 is TGTGCCAGTTGCCCCGGACAGGGGCGCTTATACGAGCAGTACTTC. Translation gives CASCPGQGRLYEQYF.

The gene calls are TRBV7-9 and TRBJ2-5; D perhaps matches TRBD2 (6 bases). In germline, CDR1 is SEHNR, CDR2 FQNEAQ (reference sequence). V lost 4 bases, J lost 7 bases, and 13 bases lay in between. This CDR3 has 13 amino acids. CDR3 sequence reads: CASSSRGGVTQYF. The CDR3 DNA reads as TGTGCCAGCAGCTCTCGAGGAGGGGTGACCCAGTACTTC.

The chain carries TRBV10-3 and TRBJ1-2, with a tentative D call TRBD1 (6 bases). This CDR3 has 13 residues. V was trimmed by 5 bases and J by 6 bases, leaving 13 bases between them. Germline V CDR1 and CDR2: ENHRY, SYGVKD. The CDR3 region is CAISPDRLDGYTF. Here the CDR3 DNA reads TGTGCCATCAGTCCCGACAGGCTCGATGGCTACACCTTC.

This chain connects TRBV5-1 to TRBJ2-2; D is unclear. Trimming shortened V by 1 base and J by 0 bases, and 7 bases separated the two germline ends. The CDR3 extends over 15 amino acids. Germline CDR1 SGHRS, CDR2 YFSETQ. CDR3 loop: CASSLSTTNTGELFF. The CDR3 coding sequence is TGCGCCAGCAGCTTGAGCACCACGAACACCGGGGAGCTGTTTTTT.

The chain employs TRBV18 and TRBJ1-1; D uncertain. The germline V gene has CDR1 KGHSH and CDR2 LQKENI. There are 13 residues in the CDR3. V lost 3 bases and J lost 6, with 11 bases in between. The DNA for the CDR3 is TGTGCCAGCTCACCGAGGAACAAATCTGAAGCTTTCTTT. Translating it yields CASSPRNKSEAFF. Full variable domain (remainder filled in from reference TRBV18 and TRBJ1-1): NAGVMQNPRHLVRRRGQEARLRCSPMKGHSHVYWYRQLPEEGLKFMVYLQKENIIDESGMPKERFSAEFPKEGPSILRIQQVVRGDSAAYFCASSPRNKSEAFFGQGTRLTVV.

This clone was detected only once. The J gene is TRBJ1-4, the V gene TRBV28; 9 bases agree with TRBD1. CDR3 length: 14 residues. Germline V CDR1 and CDR2: MDHEN, SYDVKM. Trimming at V came to 4 bases and at J to 8 bases, leaving 5 bases not matched to a gene. Here the CDR3 DNA reads TGTGCCAGCAGTTGGACAGGGGTCGACGAAAAACTGTTTTTT. Encoded protein: CASSWTGVDEKLFF.

J is TRBJ2-3 and V is TRBV11-3; D might be TRBD1 or TRBD2, each matching 6 bases. V lost 3 bases to trimming and J lost 5 bases, with 15 bases between them. CDR1 and CDR2 (germline): SGHNT, YENEEA. The CDR3 length is 15 residues. In nucleotides, the CDR3 is TGTGCCAGCAGCTTGGGGGGCCTAGGGGTAGATACGCAGTATTTT. As protein: CASSLGGLGVDTQYF. The full variable domain, with the rest looked up from reference TRBV11-3 and TRBJ2-3, is EAGVVQSPRYKIIEKKQPVAFWCNPISGHNTLYWYLQNLGQGPELLIRYENEEAVDDSQLPKDRFSAERLKGVDSTLKIQPAELGDSAVYLCASSLGGLGVDTQYFGPGTRLTVL.

The rearrangement uses TRBV6-1 and TRBJ2-3, with D possibly being TRBD2 (5 bases). Germline V CDR1 and CDR2: MNHNS, SASEGT. Trimming shortened V by 2 bases and J by 2 bases, and 8 bases separated the two germline ends. The CDR3 has 14 residues. This CDR3 reads CASSEFLATDTQYF. CDR3 nucleotide sequence: TGTGCCAGCAGTGAATTCCTAGCCACAGATACGCAGTATTTT.

The chain couples TRBV19 to TRBJ1-6; no definite D call. This CDR3 is built from 13 residues. In germline, CDR1 is LNHDA, CDR2 SQIVND (reference sequence). V dropped 5 bases and J dropped 7 bases, with 9 bases sitting between them. The CDR3 DNA follows: TGTGCCAGTAGTCAGGCGGTAAATTCACCCCTCCACTTT. Protein sequence: CASSQAVNSPLHF.

The chain employs TRBV2 and TRBJ2-7; D is undetermined. This CDR3 is built from 12 residues. CDR1 SNHLY and CDR2 FYNNEI come from the germline V gene. The ends were cut back, 8 bases at V and 3 bases at J, with 11 bases in the middle. CDR3 region: CASDDGFYEQYF. In DNA, the CDR3 is TGTGCCAGCGATGACGGGTTCTACGAGCAGTACTTC.

V gene TRBV6-4 combines with J gene TRBJ1-5; D may be TRBD1 (6 bases). Looked up from germline, CDR1 is MRHNA and CDR2 is SNTAGT. The CDR3 consists of 13 residues. V lost 1 base and J lost 9, with 10 bases in between. CDR3 region: CASSDFEGGPQHF. The CDR3 DNA reads TGTGCCAGCAGTGACTTCGAAGGGGGGCCCCAGCATTTT.

This chain links TRBV7-6 with TRBJ2-3, with 7 bases matching TRBD2. The germline V gene has CDR1 SGHVS and CDR2 FNYEAQ. The V segment lost 5 bases and the J segment 3 bases; nucleotides outside the gene matches: 11. There are 16 residues in the CDR3. The CDR3 sequence is CASSPLSGAGTDTQYF. The CDR3 DNA sequence: TGTGCCAGCAGCCCACTCAGCGGGGCGGGAACAGATACGCAGTATTTT.

The J gene is TRBJ1-2, the V gene TRBV28; D unresolved. Germline lookup yields CDR1 MDHEN and CDR2 SYDVKM. The CDR3 runs 11 residues. V shed 9 bases and J shed 8 bases, with 13 bases lying between them. CDR3 nucleotides: TGTGCCAGTCACATCGGGCAGGGCTACACCTTC. Its translation: CASHIGQGYTF.